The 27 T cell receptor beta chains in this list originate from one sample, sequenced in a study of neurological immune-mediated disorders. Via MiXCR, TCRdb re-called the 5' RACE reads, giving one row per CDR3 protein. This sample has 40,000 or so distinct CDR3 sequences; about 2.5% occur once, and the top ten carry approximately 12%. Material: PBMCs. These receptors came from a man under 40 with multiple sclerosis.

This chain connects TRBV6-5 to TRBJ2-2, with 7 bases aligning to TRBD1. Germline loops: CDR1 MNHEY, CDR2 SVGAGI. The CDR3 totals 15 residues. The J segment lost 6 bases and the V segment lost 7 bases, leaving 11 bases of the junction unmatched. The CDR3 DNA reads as TGTGCCAGCATCTCACACAGGGGCCGAGCCGGGGAGCTGTTTTTT. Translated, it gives CASISHRGRAGELFF.

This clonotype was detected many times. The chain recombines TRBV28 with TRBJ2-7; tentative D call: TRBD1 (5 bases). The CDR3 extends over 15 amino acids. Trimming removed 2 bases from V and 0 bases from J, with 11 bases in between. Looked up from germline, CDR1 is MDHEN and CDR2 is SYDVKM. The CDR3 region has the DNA TGTGCCAGCAGTTTAAGGGGCACCCTCTCCTACGAGCAGTACTTC. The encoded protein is CASSLRGTLSYEQYF.

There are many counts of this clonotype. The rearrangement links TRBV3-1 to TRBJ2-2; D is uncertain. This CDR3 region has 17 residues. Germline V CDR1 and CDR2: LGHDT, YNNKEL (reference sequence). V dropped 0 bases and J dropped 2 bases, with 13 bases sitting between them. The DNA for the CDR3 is TGTGCCAGCAGCCAAGACCGAGGAATAGTAAACACCGGGGAGCTGTTTTTT. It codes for CASSQDRGIVNTGELFF.

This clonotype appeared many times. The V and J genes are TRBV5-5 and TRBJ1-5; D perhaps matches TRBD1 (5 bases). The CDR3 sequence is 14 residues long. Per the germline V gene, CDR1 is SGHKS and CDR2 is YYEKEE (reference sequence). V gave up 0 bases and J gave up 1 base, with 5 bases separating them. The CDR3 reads CASSLAGSNQPQHF. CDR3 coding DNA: TGTGCCAGCAGCTTGGCAGGGAGCAATCAGCCCCAGCATTTT.

The CDR3 loop is CASSQSWAGGELFF. CDR3 sequence (DNA): TGCGCCAGCAGCCAATCGTGGGCGGGCGGGGAGCTGTTTTTT. The J gene is TRBJ2-2, the V gene TRBV4-3, with a tentative D call TRBD2 (5 bases). Trimming removed 2 bases from V and 7 bases from J, with 11 bases in between. Germline assignment: CDR1 LGHNA and CDR2 YSLEER. CDR3 size: 14 residues.

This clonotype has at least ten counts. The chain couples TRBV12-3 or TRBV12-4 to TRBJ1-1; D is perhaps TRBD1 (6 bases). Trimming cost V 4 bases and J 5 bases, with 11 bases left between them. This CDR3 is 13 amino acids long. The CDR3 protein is CASSSGDRTEAFF. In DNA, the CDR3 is TGTGCCAGCAGTTCAGGGGATCGAACTGAAGCTTTCTTT.

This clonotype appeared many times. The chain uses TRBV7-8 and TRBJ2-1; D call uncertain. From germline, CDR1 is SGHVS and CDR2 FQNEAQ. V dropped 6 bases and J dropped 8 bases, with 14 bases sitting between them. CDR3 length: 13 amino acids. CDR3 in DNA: TGTGCCAGCAGGATAATACGAGACGATGAGCAGTTCTTC. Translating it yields CASRIIRDDEQFF.

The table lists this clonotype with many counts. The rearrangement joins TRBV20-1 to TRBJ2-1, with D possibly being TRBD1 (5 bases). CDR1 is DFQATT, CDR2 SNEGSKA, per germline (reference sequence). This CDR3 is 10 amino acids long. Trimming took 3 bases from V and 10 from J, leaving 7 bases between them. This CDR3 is CSARSGEQFF. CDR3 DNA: TGCAGTGCTAGGTCAGGGGAGCAGTTCTTC.

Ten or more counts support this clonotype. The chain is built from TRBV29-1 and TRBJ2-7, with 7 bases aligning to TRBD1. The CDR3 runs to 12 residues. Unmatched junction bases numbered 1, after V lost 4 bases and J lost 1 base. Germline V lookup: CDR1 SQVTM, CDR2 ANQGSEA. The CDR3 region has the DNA TGCAGCGTTGGACAGGGATCCTACGAGCAGTACTTC. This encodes CSVGQGSYEQYF.

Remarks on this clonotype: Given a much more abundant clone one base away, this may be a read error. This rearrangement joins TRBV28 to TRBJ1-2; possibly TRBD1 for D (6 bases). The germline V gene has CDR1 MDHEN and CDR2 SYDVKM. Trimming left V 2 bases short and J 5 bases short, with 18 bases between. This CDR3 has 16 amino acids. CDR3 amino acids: CASSLDRGGRGYGYTF. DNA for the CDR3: TGTGCCAGCAGTTTAGACCGGGGAGGAAGGGGGTATGGCTACACCTTC.

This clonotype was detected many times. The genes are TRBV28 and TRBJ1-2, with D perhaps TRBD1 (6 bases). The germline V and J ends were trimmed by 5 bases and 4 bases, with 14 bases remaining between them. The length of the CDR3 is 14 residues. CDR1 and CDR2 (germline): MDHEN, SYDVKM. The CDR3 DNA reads TGTGCCAGCAGTCAAGCGGGGGGCAGCTATGGCTACACCTTC. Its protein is CASSQAGGSYGYTF.

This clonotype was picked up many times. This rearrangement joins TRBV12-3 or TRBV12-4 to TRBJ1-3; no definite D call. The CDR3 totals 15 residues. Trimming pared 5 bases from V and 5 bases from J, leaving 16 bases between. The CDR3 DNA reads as TGTGCCAGCAGTCACTCCGGGAAGGTTAGAAACACCATATATTTT. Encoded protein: CASSHSGKVRNTIYF.

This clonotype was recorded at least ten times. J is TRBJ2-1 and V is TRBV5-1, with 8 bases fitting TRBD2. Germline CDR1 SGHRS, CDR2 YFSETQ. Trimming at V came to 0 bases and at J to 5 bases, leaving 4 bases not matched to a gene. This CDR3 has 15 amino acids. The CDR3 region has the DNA TGCGCCAGCAGCTTGGGGACTAGCATTAACAATGAGCAGTTCTTC. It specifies CASSLGTSINNEQFF.

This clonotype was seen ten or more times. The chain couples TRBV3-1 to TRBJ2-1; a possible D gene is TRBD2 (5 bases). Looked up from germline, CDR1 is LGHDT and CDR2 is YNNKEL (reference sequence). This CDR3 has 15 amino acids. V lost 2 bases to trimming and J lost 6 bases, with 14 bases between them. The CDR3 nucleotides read TGTGCCAGCAGCCAATGGACCCTGAGGGTCAATGAGCAGTTCTTC. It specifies CASSQWTLRVNEQFF.

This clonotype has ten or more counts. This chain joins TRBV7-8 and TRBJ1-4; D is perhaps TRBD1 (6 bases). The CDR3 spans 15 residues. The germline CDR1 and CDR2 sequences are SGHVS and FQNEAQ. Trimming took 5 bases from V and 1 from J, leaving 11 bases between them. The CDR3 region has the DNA TGTGCCAGCAGCCCCACAGGGTTAACTAATGAAAAACTGTTTTTT. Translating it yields CASSPTGLTNEKLFF.

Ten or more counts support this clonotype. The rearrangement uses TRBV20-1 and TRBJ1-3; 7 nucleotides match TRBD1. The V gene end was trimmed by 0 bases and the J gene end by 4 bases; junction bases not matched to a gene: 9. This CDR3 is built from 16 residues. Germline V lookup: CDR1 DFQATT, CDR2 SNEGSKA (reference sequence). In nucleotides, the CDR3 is TGCAGTGCTAGAGATGGCTCAGGGGGATCCGGAAACACCATATATTTT. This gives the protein CSARDGSGGSGNTIYF.

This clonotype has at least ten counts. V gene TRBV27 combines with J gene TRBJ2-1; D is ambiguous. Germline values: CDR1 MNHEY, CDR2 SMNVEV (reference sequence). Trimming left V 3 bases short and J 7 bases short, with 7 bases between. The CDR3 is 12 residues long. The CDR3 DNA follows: TGTGCCAGCAGTTTTAGCAGGAATGAGCAGTTCTTC. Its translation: CASSFSRNEQFF.

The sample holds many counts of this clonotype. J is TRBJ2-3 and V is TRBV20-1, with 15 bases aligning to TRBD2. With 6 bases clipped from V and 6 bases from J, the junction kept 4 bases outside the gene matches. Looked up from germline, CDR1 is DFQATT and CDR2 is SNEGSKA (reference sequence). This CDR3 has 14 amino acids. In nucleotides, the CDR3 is TGCAGTGCCGGACTAGCGGGGGGGCCGGATACGCAGTATTTT. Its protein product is CSAGLAGGPDTQYF.

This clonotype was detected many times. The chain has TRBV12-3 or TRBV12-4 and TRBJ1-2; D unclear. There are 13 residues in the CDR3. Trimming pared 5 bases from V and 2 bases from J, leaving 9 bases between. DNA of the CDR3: TGTGCCAGCAGTCTAGGATACAACTATGGCTACACCTTC. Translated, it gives CASSLGYNYGYTF.

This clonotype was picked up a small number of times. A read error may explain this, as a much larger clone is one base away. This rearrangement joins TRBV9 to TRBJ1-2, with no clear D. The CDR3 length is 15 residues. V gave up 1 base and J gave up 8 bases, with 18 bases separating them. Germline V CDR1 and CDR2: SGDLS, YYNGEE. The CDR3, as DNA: TGTGCCAGCAGCGTACATCATACCGGGCTAGGAGGCTACACCTTC. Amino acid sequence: CASSVHHTGLGGYTF.

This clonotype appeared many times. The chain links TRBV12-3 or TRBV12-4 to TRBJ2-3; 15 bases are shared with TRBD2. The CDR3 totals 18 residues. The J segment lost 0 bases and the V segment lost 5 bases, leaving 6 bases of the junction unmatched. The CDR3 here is CASSGGLAGGISTDTQYF. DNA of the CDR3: TGTGCCAGCAGTGGGGGACTAGCGGGGGGTATAAGCACAGATACGCAGTATTTT.

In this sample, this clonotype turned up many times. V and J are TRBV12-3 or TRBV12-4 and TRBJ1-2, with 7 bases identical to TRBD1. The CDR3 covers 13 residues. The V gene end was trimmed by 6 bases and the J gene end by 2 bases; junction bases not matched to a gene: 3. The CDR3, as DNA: TGTGCCAGCAGCGTGACAGGGAACTATGGCTACACCTTC. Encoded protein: CASSVTGNYGYTF.

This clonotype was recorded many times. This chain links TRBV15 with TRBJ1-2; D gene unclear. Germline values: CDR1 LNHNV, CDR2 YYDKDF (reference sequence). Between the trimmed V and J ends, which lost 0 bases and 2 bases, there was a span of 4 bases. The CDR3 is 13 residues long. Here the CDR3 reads CATSRDSNYGYTF. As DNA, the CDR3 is TGTGCCACCAGCAGAGATTCCAACTATGGCTACACCTTC.

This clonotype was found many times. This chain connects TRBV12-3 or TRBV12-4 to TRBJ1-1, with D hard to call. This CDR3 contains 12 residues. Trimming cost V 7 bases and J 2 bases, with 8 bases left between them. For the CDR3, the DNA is TGTGCCAGCACCTTCTATAACACTGAAGCTTTCTTT. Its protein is CASTFYNTEAFF.

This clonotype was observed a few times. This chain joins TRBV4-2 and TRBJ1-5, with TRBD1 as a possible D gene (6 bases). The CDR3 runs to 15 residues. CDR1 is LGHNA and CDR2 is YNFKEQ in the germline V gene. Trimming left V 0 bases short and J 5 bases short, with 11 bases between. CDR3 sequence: CASSQDSQGYQPQHF. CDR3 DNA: TGTGCCAGCAGCCAAGATAGCCAGGGGTATCAGCCCCAGCATTTT.

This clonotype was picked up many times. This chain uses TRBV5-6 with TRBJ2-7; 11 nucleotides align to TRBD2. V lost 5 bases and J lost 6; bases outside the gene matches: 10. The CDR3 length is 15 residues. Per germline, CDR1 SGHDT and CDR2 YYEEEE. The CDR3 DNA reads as TGTGCCAGCAGTGTAGCGACTAGCGGGATGAGCGAGCAGTACTTC. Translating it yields CASSVATSGMSEQYF.

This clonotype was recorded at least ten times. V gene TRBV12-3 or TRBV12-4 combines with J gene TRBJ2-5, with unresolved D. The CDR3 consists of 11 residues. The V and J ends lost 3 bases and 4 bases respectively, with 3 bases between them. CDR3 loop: CASSFRETQYF. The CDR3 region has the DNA TGTGCCAGCAGTTTCCGAGAGACCCAGTACTTC.